This T cell receptor (beta chain) comes out of a study of B cell selection in AIRE deficiency (dated by TCRdb to between 2019 and 2020). Background on the whole study: TCRbeta repertoires of sorted blood CD4+ conventional T cells and regulatory T cells were compared between AIRE-deficient patients and healthy controls. The TCR-sequenced cohort comprised roughly five AIRE-deficient APECED patients and roughly five healthy control donors.

The germline V gene yields SNHLY for CDR1 and FYNNEI for CDR2. Ends trimmed: V by 4 bases, J by 5 bases; bases unmatched to a gene: 4. The CDR3 numbers 14 residues from cysteine through phenylalanine. Only CDR3 DNA remains: 42 bases, in frame from the first base. Conventional CD4 T cells were sorted as CD4+CD127+ cells. APECED syndrome was present in the AIRE-deficient patients. Tconv and Treg cells for TCRbeta sequencing were sorted on a FACSAria flow cytometer. Sorted cells were collected in 5-ml round-bottom polystyrene tubes, and dry cell pellets were stored frozen at -80 degrees C prior to sequencing. Paper-wide results and their limitations: Only TCRbeta chains were sequenced, and more than 30% of the Treg sequences shared among healthy donors were also detected in healthy Tconv cells, possibly owing to differing TCRalpha chains. In terms of TCRBV gene usage, CDR3 length and TCR diversity, Tconv and Treg cells from AIRE-deficient patients looked similar to Tconv and Treg cells from healthy donors. Around 31% of Treg TCRbeta sequences shared among healthy donors appeared in patient Tconv cells, suggesting diversion of Treg-biased clones into the Tconv compartment. Shared Treg sequences had shorter CDR3s, which reflects a bias toward rearrangements containing few non-templated nucleotide insertions. Of approximately 3,900 shared Treg TCRbeta sequences, approximately 29% were shared only among healthy donors and roughly 9% only among patients, suggesting less efficient Treg selection without AIRE.

TCRbeta chain sequencing was performed with the immunoSEQ platform. Processing in the source paper ran as follows. Approximately 100,000 distinct in-frame TCRbeta sequences from patients and 13.4x10^4 from healthy donors were obtained from pooled conventional T cell repertoires. Treg TCRbeta sequences found in two or more individuals were defined as public, and these public Treg TCRbeta sequences were then searched for in Tconv repertoires. Group differences were tested with Mann-Whitney U tests and Bonferroni-Dunn correction in GraphPad Prism 7.03. Here the immuneACCESS table is served through TCRdb, limited to in-frame sequences with V and J called. Missing clones are a known gap in these copies; in checked studies unresolved V genes cover under half, and the rest lacks a known reason. Clonal size and the V and J genes are those of that table, whereas D and trimming came from the DNA. Counted in this sample were 20,000 to 25,000 clones; nearly 98% of them appeared once. Around 0.19% of the sample comes from the top ten.

Regarding this clone: No antigen is known for it. No base quality values were provided; no much bigger clone lies one nucleotide off.

Material: conventional CD4+ T cells sorted from PBMCs. This TCR was sampled from a human donor with AIRE deficiency. The chain couples TRBV2 to TRBJ1-1, with 10 central nucleotides matching TRBD1. Here is the DNA: TGTGCCAGCAGTGTTAGGACAGGGGGAACTGAAGCTTTCTTT. This gives the protein CASSVRTGGTEAFF.